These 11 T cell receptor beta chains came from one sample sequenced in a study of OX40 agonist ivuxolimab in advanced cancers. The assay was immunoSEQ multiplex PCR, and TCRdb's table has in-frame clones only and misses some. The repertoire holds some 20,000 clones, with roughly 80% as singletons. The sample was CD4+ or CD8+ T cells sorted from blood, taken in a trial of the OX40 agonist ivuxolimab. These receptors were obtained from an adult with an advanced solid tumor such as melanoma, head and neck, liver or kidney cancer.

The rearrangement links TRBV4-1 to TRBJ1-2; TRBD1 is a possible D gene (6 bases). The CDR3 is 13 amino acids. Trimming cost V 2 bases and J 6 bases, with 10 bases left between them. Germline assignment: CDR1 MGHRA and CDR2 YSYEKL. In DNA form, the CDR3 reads TGCGCCAGCAGCCAAACTAGGACAGATGGCTACACCTTC. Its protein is CASSQTRTDGYTF.

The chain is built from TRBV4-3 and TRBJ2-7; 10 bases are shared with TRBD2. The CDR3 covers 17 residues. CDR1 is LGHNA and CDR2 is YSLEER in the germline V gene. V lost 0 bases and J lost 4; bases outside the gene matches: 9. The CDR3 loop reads CASSQESVAGGLYEQYF. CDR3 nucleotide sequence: TGCGCCAGCAGCCAAGAGAGTGTAGCGGGAGGACTTTACGAGCAGTACTTC.

This CDR3 is CAWSGRQRWELFF. DNA of the CDR3: TGTGCCTGGAGTGGCAGGCAGAGGTGGGAACTGTTTTTT. This chain connects TRBV30 to TRBJ1-4; unclear D gene. Germline V lookup: CDR1 GTSNPN, CDR2 SVGIG (reference sequence). With 1 base removed from V and 12 bases from J, the gap between germline ends came to 15 bases. The length of the CDR3 is 13 residues.

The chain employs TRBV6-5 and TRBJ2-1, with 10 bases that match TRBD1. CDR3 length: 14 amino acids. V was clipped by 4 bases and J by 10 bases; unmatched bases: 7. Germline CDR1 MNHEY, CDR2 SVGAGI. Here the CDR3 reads CASSSGQGPHEQFF. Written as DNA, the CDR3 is TGTGCCAGCAGTTCGGGACAGGGGCCCCACGAGCAGTTCTTC.

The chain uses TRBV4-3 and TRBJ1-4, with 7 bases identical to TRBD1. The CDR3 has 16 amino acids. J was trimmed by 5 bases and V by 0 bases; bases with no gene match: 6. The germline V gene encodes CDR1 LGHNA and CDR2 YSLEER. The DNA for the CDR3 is TGCGCCAGCAGCCAAGATTGGGGACAGTCGAATGAAAAACTGTTTTTT. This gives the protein CASSQDWGQSNEKLFF.

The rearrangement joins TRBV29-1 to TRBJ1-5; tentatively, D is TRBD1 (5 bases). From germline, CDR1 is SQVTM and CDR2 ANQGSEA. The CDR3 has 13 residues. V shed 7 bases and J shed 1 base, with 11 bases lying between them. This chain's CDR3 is CSARDGSNQPQHF. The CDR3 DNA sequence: TGCAGCGCCCGGGACGGAAGCAATCAGCCCCAGCATTTT.

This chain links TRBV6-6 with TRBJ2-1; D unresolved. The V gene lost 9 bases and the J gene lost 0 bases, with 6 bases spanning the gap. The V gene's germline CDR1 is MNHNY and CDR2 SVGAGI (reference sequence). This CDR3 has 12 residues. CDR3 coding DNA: TGTGCCAGTTTAGTCTCCTACAATGAGCAGTTCTTC. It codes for CASLVSYNEQFF.

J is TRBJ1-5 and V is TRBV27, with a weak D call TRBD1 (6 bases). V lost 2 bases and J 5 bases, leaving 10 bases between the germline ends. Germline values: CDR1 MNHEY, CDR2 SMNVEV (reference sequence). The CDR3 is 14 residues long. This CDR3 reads CASSLQQGHQPQHF. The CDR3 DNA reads TGTGCCAGCAGTTTACAACAGGGACATCAGCCCCAGCATTTT.

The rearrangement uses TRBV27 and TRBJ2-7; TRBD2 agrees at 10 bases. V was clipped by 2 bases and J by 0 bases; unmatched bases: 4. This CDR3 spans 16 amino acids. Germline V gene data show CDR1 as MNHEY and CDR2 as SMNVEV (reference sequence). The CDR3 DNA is TGTGCCAGCAGTTTACGAGCGGGAGGGCACTCCTACGAGCAGTACTTC. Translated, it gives CASSLRAGGHSYEQYF.

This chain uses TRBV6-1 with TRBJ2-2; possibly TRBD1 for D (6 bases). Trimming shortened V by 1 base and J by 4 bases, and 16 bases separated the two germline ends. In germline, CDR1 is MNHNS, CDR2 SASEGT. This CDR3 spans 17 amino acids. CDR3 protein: CASSEGVVGTLTGELFF. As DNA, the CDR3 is TGTGCCAGCAGTGAAGGGGTAGTCGGGACACTCACCGGGGAGCTGTTTTTT.

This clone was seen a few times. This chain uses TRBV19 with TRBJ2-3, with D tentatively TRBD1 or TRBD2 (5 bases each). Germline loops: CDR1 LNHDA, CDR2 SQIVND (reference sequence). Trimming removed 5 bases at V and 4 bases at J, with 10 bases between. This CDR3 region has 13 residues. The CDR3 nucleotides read TGTGCCAGTAGTGTCCGGGGCTCAGATACGCAGTATTTT. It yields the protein CASSVRGSDTQYF.